This T cell receptor (beta chain) comes out of a study of CD8+CD57+ T cells in acquired aplastic anemia. Whole-study findings and limits: Overlap between patients and controls comprised roughly 28 CD8+ CDR3 sequences. Significant differences in CD8+ Simpson's diversity were not observed between patients and controls.

The V and J ends lost 1 base and 9 bases respectively, with 16 bases between them. In germline, CDR1 is DFQATT, CDR2 SNEGSKA (reference sequence). This CDR3 has 15 residues. It was genomic DNA that served as the template for profiling TCR beta VDJ and CDR3. TCRdb re-derived calls from the reads in MiXCR, one entry per CDR3 protein. The sample has hundreds of thousands of distinct CDR3 sequences, approximately 58% seen once. An expansion of CD8+CD57+ cells by flow cytometry had been shown in patients chosen for sequencing. Comments on this clonotype: As yet, its antigen is unknown.

Sequencing input: sorted CD4+, CD8+, or CD8+CD57+ T cells (not recorded which) from PBMCs. The chain recombines TRBV20-1 with TRBJ1-6, with TRBD1 as a possible D gene (6 bases). This receptor was obtained from a human donor with aplastic anemia. The CDR3 sequence is CSARAVHTGFSPLHF. CDR3 nucleotide sequence: TGCAGTGCTAGAGCGGTCCACACAGGGTTTTCACCCCTCCACTTT.